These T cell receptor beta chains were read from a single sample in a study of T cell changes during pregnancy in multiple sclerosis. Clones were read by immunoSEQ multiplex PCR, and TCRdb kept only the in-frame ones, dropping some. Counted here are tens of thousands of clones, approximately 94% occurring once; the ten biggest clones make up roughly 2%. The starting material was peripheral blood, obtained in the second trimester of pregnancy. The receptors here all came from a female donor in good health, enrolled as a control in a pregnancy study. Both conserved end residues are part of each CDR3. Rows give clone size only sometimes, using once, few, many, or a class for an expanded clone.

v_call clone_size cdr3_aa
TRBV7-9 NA CASSFSEEAFF
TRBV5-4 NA CASSQAGGRDTEAFF
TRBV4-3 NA CASSQARGGAQNIQYF
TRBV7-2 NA CASSLALGGADTQYF
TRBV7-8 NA CASSLPYYNEQFF
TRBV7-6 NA CASSPRVSGANVLTF
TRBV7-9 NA CASSPGGGRETQYF
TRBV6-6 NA CASSRGLAGRTDTQYF
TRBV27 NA CASGRDSLGTGELFF
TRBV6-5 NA CASSYGAGTQQPQHF
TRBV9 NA CASSVAAAGNSEQYF
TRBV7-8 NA CASSFSVNTEAFF
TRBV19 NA CASSSDSYNEQFF
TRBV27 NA CASSPRGPHYYGYTF
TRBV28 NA CASSVHRAYNEQFF
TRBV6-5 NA CASSYGREQFF
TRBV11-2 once CASSLSVGLNTGELFF
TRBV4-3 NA CASSLGTADEKLFF
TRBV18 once CASSPGQGKDEQYF
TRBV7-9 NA CASSLQSPNTEAFF
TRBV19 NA CASSIPGVGKTQYF
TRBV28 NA CASSSLDRYDQPQHF
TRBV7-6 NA CASSDRTGDFTYNEQFF
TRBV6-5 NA CASSPTGGNNQPQHF
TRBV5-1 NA CASSLGAGGRSYEQYF
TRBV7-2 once CASSQQTVAEAFF
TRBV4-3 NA CASSAGQGVDYTF
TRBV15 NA CATSRAGGDTQYF
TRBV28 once CASSFNGGLNQPQHF
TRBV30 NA CACEGARGYGYTF
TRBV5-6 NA CASSFRTVGGNTIYF
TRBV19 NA CASSIVQGLTGELFF
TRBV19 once CASSREFREAFF
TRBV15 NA CATSGQIQETQYF
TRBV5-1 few CASSLTGTGNQPQHF
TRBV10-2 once CASSSTGVDGYTF
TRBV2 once CASRNELAGGNEQFF
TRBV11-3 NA CASSRHVRGEQYF
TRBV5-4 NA CASSPTTGREQFF
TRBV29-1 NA CSVAGTGRDTNEKLFF
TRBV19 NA CASSTSGTGQFF
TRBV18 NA CASSPWTSGEETQYF
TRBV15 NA CATSLRGGGGYTF
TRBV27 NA CASGLNYGYTF
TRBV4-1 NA CASSQDSLAGAGTDTQYF
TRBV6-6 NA CASSYARGEKLFF
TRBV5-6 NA CASRTQGIPYEQYF
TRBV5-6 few CASSLTGKVAEAFF
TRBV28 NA CASGRGRVATNEKLFF
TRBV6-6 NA CASRQSGTGTDTQYF
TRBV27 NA CASSLTRAGSTEAFF
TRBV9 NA CASSPAEGSITEAFF
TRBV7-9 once CASSLGQGQVGARNTEAFF
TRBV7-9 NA CASSFPTGSNEKLFF
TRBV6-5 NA CASSPWTGGYGYTF
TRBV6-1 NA CASSTGEGNQPQHF
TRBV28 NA CASSGGLVNEQFF
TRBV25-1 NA CASSETGTDTQYF
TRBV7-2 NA CASSSSTGLGQPQHF